The clone carrying this T cell receptor (beta chain) was counted a single time. Its matching antigen is unknown. Between the trimmed V and J ends, which lost 6 bases and 2 bases, there was a span of 15 bases. Germline lookup yields CDR1 SGHRS and CDR2 YFSETQ. The CDR3 loop spans 14 amino acids. The data derive from a study of T cell responses to AZD1222 COVID-19 vaccine. Study results and caveats: Among AZD1222 vaccinees, only six were seropositive at baseline. A rise in Spike-specific TCR breadth and depth followed two AZD1222 doses.

Assay used: immunoSEQ multiplex PCR; TCRdb lists only in-frame clones, some missing. This table holds around 120,000 clones, about 90% found once. The chain has TRBV5-1 and TRBJ2-7, with D perhaps given as TRBD1 or TRBD2 (5 bases each). The input for sequencing was peripheral blood, taken on day 0 of AZD1222 vaccination. The sequence was collected from an adult in good health. The CDR3 sequence: CASMKGTIAYEQYF. In nucleotides, the CDR3 is TGCGCCAGCATGAAGGGGACCATCGCCTACGAGCAGTACTTC.